This T cell receptor (beta chain) was documented in a study of cytomegalovirus exposure and HLA in healthy donors. Findings and caveats of the study: Diagnosis of cytomegalovirus status made by the classifier reportedly showed high specificity and sensitivity. According to a later analysis, TCR clusters from the first cohort tended to co-occur in the 120 or so validation repertoires. The study designated roughly 150 TCR beta chains cytomegalovirus-associated. Specificity for CMV antigens was confirmed in vitro for a few of the CMV-associated chains.

Looked up from germline, CDR1 is SGHAT and CDR2 is FQNNGV. This CDR3 is 16 amino acids long. V was trimmed by 1 base and J by 10 bases, leaving 17 bases between them. This table comes from immunoSEQ multiplex PCR, and its TCRdb copy is limited to in-frame clones, with some not included. This table holds 150,000 to 200,000 clones, approximately 90% found once. This clone has only a few counts. The target antigen is unknown. The clonotype was recovered from a man between 18 and 29 years old in good health and CMV-seronegative. J is TRBJ1-6 and V is TRBV11-2, with D perhaps matching TRBD1 (6 bases). Sequencing input: PBMCs. The CDR3 loop is CASSLVFGDTKSPLHF. The CDR3 region has the DNA TGTGCCAGCAGCTTAGTCTTTGGGGACACAAAATCACCCCTCCACTTT.